Listed below are T cell receptor beta chains from one sample, sequenced in a study of radiotherapy plus CTLA-4 blockade in lung cancer. Generated by immunoSEQ multiplex PCR, the TCRdb table keeps only in-frame clones and is missing some. In the table there are more than 55,000 clones, over 70% of which are singletons. Sample: peripheral blood, taken from a patient treated with radiotherapy plus ipilimumab. The receptor set was obtained from a human donor with non-small cell lung cancer who had a partial response to radiotherapy plus ipilimumab. Both conserved end residues are part of each CDR3. D genes are given only for firm matches. Expanded clones get a size class; other rows say once, few or many, or leave the size out.

.	TRBJ1-3	TRBV5-1	.	CASRQGTSGNTIYF	TGCGCCAGCAGGCAGGGGACCTCTGGAAACACCATATATTTT
TRBD1	TRBJ1-2	TRBV7-2	.	CASSLGDRVPPYGYTF	TGTGCCAGCAGCTTAGGGGACAGGGTCCCTCCCTATGGCTACACCTTC
.	TRBJ1-2	TRBV27	few	CASSSSTGGAAMFGYTF	TGTGCCAGCAGTTCATCCACCGGGGGGGCGGCAATGTTTGGCTACACCTTC
.	TRBJ2-1	TRBV5-1	once	CASSLGRNNEQFF	TGCGCCAGCAGCTTGGGGCGGAACAATGAGCAGTTCTTC
TRBD1	TRBJ1-3	TRBV7-3	.	CASSLQTGGDGNTIYF	TGTGCCAGCAGCTTACAGACAGGGGGCGACGGAAACACCATATATTTT
TRBD1	TRBJ2-1	TRBV11-1	.	CASSFRQGAAYNEQFF	TGTGCCAGCAGCTTCCGACAGGGGGCCGCCTACAATGAGCAGTTCTTC
TRBD1	TRBJ1-6	TRBV11-2	.	CASSRTGGYNSPLHF	TGTGCCAGCAGCCGGACAGGGGGTTATAATTCACCCCTCCACTTT
.	TRBJ2-7	TRBV7-6	.	CASSLDAAGATYEQYF	TGTGCCAGCAGCTTAGACGCGGCAGGGGCAACCTACGAGCAGTACTTC
TRBD1	TRBJ1-4	TRBV27	.	CASSSGQVSEKLFF	TGTGCCAGCAGTTCGGGACAGGTATCTGAAAAACTGTTTTTT
TRBD1	TRBJ2-1	TRBV5-1	few	CASSLRQGPYNEQFF	TGCGCCAGCAGCCTGCGACAGGGGCCCTACAATGAGCAGTTCTTC
.	TRBJ1-6	TRBV6-5	few	CASQGQYNSPLHF	TGTGCCAGCCAAGGACAGTATAATTCACCCCTCCACTTT
.	TRBJ2-5	TRBV9	.	CASSPGHSQETQYF	TGTGCCAGCAGCCCAGGACACTCTCAAGAGACCCAGTACTTC
TRBD1	TRBJ2-2	TRBV5-1	.	CASSLANRGTGELFF	TGCGCCAGCAGCTTGGCCAACAGGGGCACCGGGGAGCTGTTTTTT